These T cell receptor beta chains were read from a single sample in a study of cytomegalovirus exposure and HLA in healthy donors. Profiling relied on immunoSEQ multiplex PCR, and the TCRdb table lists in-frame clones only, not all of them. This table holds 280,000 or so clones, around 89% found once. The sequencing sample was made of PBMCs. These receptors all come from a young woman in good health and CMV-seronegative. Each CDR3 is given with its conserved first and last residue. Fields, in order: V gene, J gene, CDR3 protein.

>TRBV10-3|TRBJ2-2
CAISESPGTTNTGELFF
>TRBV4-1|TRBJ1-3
CASSQDPGSGNTIYF
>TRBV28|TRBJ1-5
CASSLGGQPQHF
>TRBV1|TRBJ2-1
CTTRRCSYNEQFF
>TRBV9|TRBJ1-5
CASSVTDSNQPQHF
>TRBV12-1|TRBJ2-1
CASSPPPTGSYNEQFF
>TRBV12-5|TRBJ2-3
CASGPPVDRGGTDTQYF
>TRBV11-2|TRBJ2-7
CASSLRREGIYEQYF
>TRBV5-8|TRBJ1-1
CATPGQGAERVNTEAFF
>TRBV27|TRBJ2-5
CASRAQGALGETQYF
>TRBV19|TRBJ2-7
CASSTLGEERRRTYEQYF
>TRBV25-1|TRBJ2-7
CASSMAARSYEQYF
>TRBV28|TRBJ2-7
CASSKQYEQYF
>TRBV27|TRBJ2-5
CASSPTFRSQETQYF
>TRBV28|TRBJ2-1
CASSDVAGDPSSYNEQFF
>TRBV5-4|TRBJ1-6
CASSPEMGAMSPLHF
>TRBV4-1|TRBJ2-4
CASSQPGQENIQYF
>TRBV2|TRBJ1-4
CASSATGSTNEKLFF
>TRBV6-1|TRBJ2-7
CASNRGRYEQYF
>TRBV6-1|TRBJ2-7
CASSARAGSSYEQYF
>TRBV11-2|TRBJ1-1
CASTRTPNTEAFF
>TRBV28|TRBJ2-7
CASRTLDSSYEQYF
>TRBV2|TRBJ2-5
CASSEGVDPRDF
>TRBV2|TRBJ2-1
CASSESRTSGSYNEQFF
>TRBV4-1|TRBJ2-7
CASSRVTSSEQYF
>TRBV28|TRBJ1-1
CASSPRSEAFF
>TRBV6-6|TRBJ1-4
CASSPPGVGEKLFF
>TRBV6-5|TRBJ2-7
CASSRYEQYF
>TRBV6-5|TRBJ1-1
CASSRGTGTEAFF
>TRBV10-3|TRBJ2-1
CAISSRSIGTGDEQFF
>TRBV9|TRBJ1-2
CASSVGVGVYGYTF
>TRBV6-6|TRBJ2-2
CASSYSRGSGELFF
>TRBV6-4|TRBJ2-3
CASSSTATTDTQYF
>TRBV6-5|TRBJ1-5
CASKTDRGSNQPQHF
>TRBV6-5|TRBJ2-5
CASSYTSGRALETQYF
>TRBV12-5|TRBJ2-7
CASVGGSIYEQYF
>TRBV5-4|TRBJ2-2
CASSLLPIRGTFTGELFF
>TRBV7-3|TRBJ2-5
CASSLTPGQGVETQYF
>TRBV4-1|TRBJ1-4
CASSPTGTGTVKLFF